This T cell receptor (beta chain) was captured in a study of blood T cells in healthy people across ages. This CDR3 region has 18 residues. Losses at the gene ends were 6 bases for V and 4 bases for J; bases not matched to a gene: 16. The V gene's germline CDR1 is SEHNR and CDR2 FQNEAQ (reference sequence). Using a J-beta primer mix together with a sample-barcoded 5' primer, a second PCR was run for roughly 6 to 12 cycles. MiXCR, applied by TCRdb to the 5' RACE reads, yields one record per CDR3 protein. There are roughly 900,000 distinct CDR3 sequences in the sample; about 30% occur only once, and 17% lies in the top ten. The sample holds many counts of this clonotype.

The sequenced sample was blood. The TCR sequence derives from an elderly woman in good health. J is TRBJ2-2 and V is TRBV7-9; 8 bases agree with TRBD1. CDR3 sequence: CASSRNFRGRGLTGELFF. The CDR3 DNA is TGTGCCAGCAGTCGCAACTTCAGGGGGCGCGGTCTCACCGGGGAGCTGTTTTTT.